This entry lists 32 T cell receptor beta chains sequenced from one sample in a study of cytomegalovirus exposure and HLA in healthy donors. Use of 60 Vbeta and 13 Jbeta primers characterized the PCR. The repertoire was sequenced with immunoSEQ multiplex PCR; TCRdb's copy has only in-frame clones and lacks some. The table lists under 140,000 clones, around 87% of them singletons, with about 1.8% in the top ten. Sequencing was carried out using PBMCs. Source of these receptors: a man between 35 and 55 years old in good health and CMV-seronegative.

V is TRBV5-4 and J is TRBJ1-2, with 10 nucleotides matching TRBD1. The CDR3 has 14 amino acids. V lost 5 bases and J lost 2; bases outside the gene matches: 3. Germline V lookup: CDR1 SGHNT, CDR2 YYREEE (reference sequence). For the CDR3, the DNA is TGTGCCAGCAGGCCGGGACAGGGGAACTATGGCTACACCTTC. Encoded protein: CASRPGQGNYGYTF.

The V and J genes are TRBV9 and TRBJ1-6; 7 bases map to TRBD1. The V gene end was trimmed by 0 bases and the J gene end by 9 bases; junction bases not matched to a gene: 6. Germline V gene sequence: CDR1 SGDLS, CDR2 YYNGEE. The CDR3 runs 15 residues. Here the CDR3 reads CASSVAEGASSPLHF. The CDR3 nucleotides are TGTGCCAGCAGCGTAGCCGAGGGGGCTAGTTCACCCCTCCACTTT.

Here the CDR3 reads CASSIGTGNQPQHF. CDR3 DNA: TGTGCCAGTAGTATAGGGACAGGGAATCAGCCCCAGCATTTT. This chain joins TRBV19 and TRBJ1-5; 8 positions match TRBD1. Germline loops: CDR1 LNHDA, CDR2 SQIVND (reference sequence). With 1 base clipped from V and 4 bases from J, the junction kept 0 bases outside the gene matches. This CDR3 contains 14 residues. Full variable domain (remainder filled in from reference TRBV19 and TRBJ1-5): DGGITQSPKYLFRKEGQNVTLSCEQNLNHDAMYWYRQDPGQGLRLIYYSQIVNDFQKGDIAEGYSVSREKKESFPLTVTSAQKNPTAFYLCASSIGTGNQPQHFGDGTRLSIL.

This chain joins TRBV15 and TRBJ2-1, with TRBD1 identical over 9 bases. Per the germline V gene, CDR1 is LNHNV and CDR2 is YYDKDF (reference sequence). This CDR3 has 17 amino acids. V lost 0 bases and J lost 1; bases outside the gene matches: 4. The CDR3 DNA is TGTGCCACCAGCAGAGACGGCGGGACAGGGTCCTACAATGAGCAGTTCTTC. As protein: CATSRDGGTGSYNEQFF.

This chain uses TRBV19 with TRBJ1-1; D ambiguous. The germline CDR1 and CDR2 sequences are LNHDA and SQIVND (reference sequence). The V end lost 4 bases, the J end lost 6 bases, and 15 bases lay between the germline ends. The CDR3 spans 14 residues. CDR3 coding DNA: TGTGCCAGTAGTACCGGAGCGAACTCGGCTGAAGCTTTCTTT. Translation: CASSTGANSAEAFF.

The DNA for the CDR3 is TGTGCCAGCAGTTACTCCGCAAGAGAGTTCACCTACGAGCAGTACTTC. Protein sequence: CASSYSAREFTYEQYF. The V call is TRBV6-5, the J call TRBJ2-7; no clear D gene. This CDR3 contains 16 residues. The germline gives CDR1 MNHEY, CDR2 SVGAGI. V was cut by 0 bases and J by 2 bases, with 14 bases left in between.

A few counts support this clone. The V call is TRBV30, the J call TRBJ2-4, with a possible D match to TRBD2 (5 bases). V lost 8 bases, J lost 0 bases, and 11 bases lay in between. Germline values: CDR1 GTSNPN, CDR2 SVGIG (reference sequence). The CDR3 loop spans 13 amino acids. The CDR3 DNA reads TGTGCCCTAGAGGCGGGAGCCAAAAACATTCAGTACTTC. It yields the protein CALEAGAKNIQYF.

J is TRBJ1-3 and V is TRBV7-9; 9 nucleotides align to TRBD1. With V trimmed by 6 bases and J by 2 bases, 2 bases remained unmatched. CDR3 size: 14 residues. The germline CDR1 and CDR2 sequences are SEHNR and FQNEAQ (reference sequence). The DNA for the CDR3 is TGTGCCAGCAGGGGACAGGGTGCTGGAAACACCATATATTTT. Its translation: CASRGQGAGNTIYF.

This sequence joins TRBV4-2 and TRBJ2-5, with D possibly being TRBD2 (6 bases). The V end was cut by 0 bases, the J end by 4 bases, with 12 bases between. The CDR3 contains 15 residues. Germline CDR1 LGHNA, CDR2 YNFKEQ. The CDR3 coding sequence is TGTGCCAGCAGCCAAGAGAGGGACTGGGGAGAGACCCAGTACTTC. This sequence encodes CASSQERDWGETQYF.

The CDR3 loop reads CASSYSMSSYNEQFF. CDR3 DNA sequence: TGTGCCAGCAGTTACTCAATGAGCTCCTACAATGAGCAGTTCTTC. The rearrangement links TRBV6-6 to TRBJ2-1; D is unclear. Looked up from germline, CDR1 is MNHNY and CDR2 is SVGAGI (reference sequence). This CDR3 contains 15 residues. V lost 0 bases and J 0 bases, leaving 6 bases between the germline ends.

J is TRBJ2-7 and V is TRBV6-1, with TRBD2 identical over 8 bases. Germline V CDR1 and CDR2: MNHNS, SASEGT. Losses at the gene ends were 5 bases for V and 5 bases for J; bases not matched to a gene: 5. This CDR3 is 13 amino acids long. The CDR3 loop reads CASSFRLANEQYF. The CDR3, as DNA: TGTGCCAGCAGTTTCCGACTAGCGAACGAGCAGTACTTC.

The chain joins TRBV6-1 to TRBJ1-1; D is possibly TRBD1 (5 bases). Trimming left V 4 bases short and J 1 base short, with 16 bases between. CDR3 length: 16 amino acids. CDR1 MNHNS and CDR2 SASEGT come from the germline V gene. CDR3: CASSGPGVWGNTEAFF. CDR3 bases: TGTGCCAGCAGTGGACCGGGGGTGTGGGGGAACACTGAAGCTTTCTTT.

The genes are TRBV5-4 and TRBJ2-5; a weak D match, TRBD2 (6 bases). Germline V gives CDR1 SGHNT, CDR2 YYREEE (reference sequence). Trimming left V 4 bases short and J 5 bases short, with 15 bases between. This CDR3 comprises 14 residues. The CDR3 loop is CASSQTGGSETQYF. The CDR3 DNA reads TGTGCCAGCAGCCAGACCGGGGGATCGGAGACCCAGTACTTC.

This chain uses TRBV6-1 with TRBJ2-2, with TRBD1 matching over 7 bases. Losses at the gene ends were 4 bases for V and 2 bases for J; bases not matched to a gene: 7. The CDR3 spans 16 residues. Germline CDR1 reads MNHNS; CDR2 reads SASEGT. This CDR3 reads CASSAPGQTNTGELFF. The CDR3, as DNA: TGTGCCAGCAGTGCCCCGGGACAGACTAACACCGGGGAGCTGTTTTTT.

This chain joins TRBV7-7 and TRBJ2-7, with D tentatively TRBD2 (5 bases). Germline V gene lookup returns CDR1 SSHAT and CDR2 FNYEAQ (reference sequence). Trimming pared 4 bases from V and 0 bases from J, leaving 19 bases between. The CDR3 extends over 17 amino acids. As DNA, the CDR3 is TGTGCCAGCAGCTCTGAGGGCGGCGCAAAGAGCTCCTACGAGCAGTACTTC. It is translated as CASSSEGGAKSSYEQYF.

The chain joins TRBV9 to TRBJ1-5; D ambiguous. Per the germline V gene, CDR1 is SGDLS and CDR2 is YYNGEE. V was shortened by 0 bases and J by 6 bases, with 13 bases between the two germline ends. The CDR3 loop spans 15 amino acids. CDR3 nucleotides: TGTGCCAGCAGCGTAGGCCCCTTAGCTGGTCAGCCCCAGCATTTT. Translation: CASSVGPLAGQPQHF.

The DNA for the CDR3 is TGCAGCGTTGCAAGCGGGCAACTGAACACTGAAGCTTTCTTT. Its protein product is CSVASGQLNTEAFF. The chain links TRBV29-1 to TRBJ1-1; D is ambiguous. Trimming took 4 bases from V and 0 from J, leaving 12 bases between them. Germline V gives CDR1 SQVTM, CDR2 ANQGSEA. CDR3 length: 14 residues.

The chain recombines TRBV5-1 with TRBJ1-5, with 7 bases aligning to TRBD1. The CDR3 runs to 14 residues. Germline V gene data show CDR1 as SGHRS and CDR2 as YFSETQ. V lost 0 bases, J lost 9 bases, and 6 bases stayed unmatched. Written as DNA, the CDR3 is TGCGCCAGCAGCTTGGGACAGGGAATAGGGCCCCAGCATTTT. This translates into CASSLGQGIGPQHF.

The chain joins TRBV7-2 to TRBJ1-6, with 8 bases lining up with TRBD1. The CDR3 has 15 amino acids. Germline trimming cut 1 base from V and 7 bases from J; bases unmatched to any gene: 3. Germline values: CDR1 SGHTA, CDR2 FQGNSA. The CDR3 protein is CASSLVRQGNSPLHF. The CDR3 DNA is TGTGCCAGCAGCTTAGTAAGACAGGGGAATTCACCCCTCCACTTT.

The chain recombines TRBV18 with TRBJ2-7, with D uncertain. CDR3 length: 15 residues. V was shortened by 3 bases and J by 5 bases, with 17 bases between the two germline ends. CDR1 KGHSH and CDR2 LQKENI come from the germline V gene. For the CDR3, the DNA is TGTGCCAGCTCACCTACAGTCACGCCTTCGGACGAGCAGTACTTC. This gives the protein CASSPTVTPSDEQYF.

This rearrangement joins TRBV5-1 to TRBJ2-3; TRBD1 agrees at 7 bases. The CDR3 length is 15 residues. V was pared by 4 bases and J by 0 bases, with 5 bases of the junction left unmatched. Germline loops: CDR1 SGHRS, CDR2 YFSETQ. The CDR3 sequence is CASSPGTASTDTQYF. CDR3 in DNA: TGCGCCAGCAGCCCTGGGACAGCTAGCACAGATACGCAGTATTTT. Full variable domain (outside the CDR3, taken from reference TRBV5-1 and TRBJ2-3): KAGVTQTPRYLIKTRGQQVTLSCSPISGHRSVSWYQQTPGQGLQFLFEYFSETQRNKGNFPGRFSGRQFSNSRSEMNVSTLELGDSALYLCASSPGTASTDTQYFGPGTRLTVL.

The genes are TRBV6-6 and TRBJ2-2, with D tentatively TRBD2 (6 bases). Germline assignment: CDR1 MNHNY and CDR2 SVGAGI (reference sequence). The CDR3 has 13 residues. V gave up 7 bases and J gave up 5 bases, with 11 bases separating them. As DNA, the CDR3 is TGTGCCAGCACCTCACGGGGGACCGGGGAGCTGTTTTTT. This gives the protein CASTSRGTGELFF.

This chain joins TRBV6-1 and TRBJ1-1; 8 positions agree with TRBD1. CDR3 size: 13 residues. CDR1 is MNHNS, CDR2 SASEGT, per germline. V shed 6 bases and J 4 bases; nucleotides not matched to a gene: 4. CDR3 DNA sequence: TGTGCCAGCAGAACAGGGGGTACCACTGAAGCTTTCTTT. Amino acids: CASRTGGTTEAFF.

This clone was seen only a few times. The chain recombines TRBV10-1 with TRBJ2-7; D is possibly TRBD2 (7 bases). V shed 4 bases and J shed 0 bases, with 16 bases lying between them. The CDR3 extends over 16 amino acids. CDR1 and CDR2 from the germline V gene are WNHNN and SYGVQD (reference sequence). The DNA of the CDR3 is TGCGCCAGCAGTGTACAAGGGAGGGACAACTCCTACGAGCAGTACTTC. It encodes CASSVQGRDNSYEQYF.

This clone came up once. V is TRBV11-2 and J is TRBJ1-6; tentative D call: TRBD1 (5 bases). The CDR3 has 13 amino acids. Germline CDR1 SGHAT, CDR2 FQNNGV. Trimming stripped 0 bases from V and 17 bases from J, with 14 bases between. Written as DNA, the CDR3 is TGTGCCAGCAGCTTAGATGACAGAATAGCGGTCCACTTT. Amino acid sequence: CASSLDDRIAVHF.

This rearrangement joins TRBV5-1 to TRBJ1-2; TRBD1 is a possible D gene (6 bases). The CDR3 extends over 13 amino acids. Germline V gene data show CDR1 as SGHRS and CDR2 as YFSETQ. The V end was cut by 2 bases, the J end by 6 bases, with 11 bases between. The CDR3 loop reads CASSLQGFNGYTF. The CDR3 region has the DNA TGCGCCAGCAGCTTACAGGGATTCAATGGCTACACCTTC. The whole variable domain, remainder taken from reference TRBV5-1 and TRBJ1-2, is KAGVTQTPRYLIKTRGQQVTLSCSPISGHRSVSWYQQTPGQGLQFLFEYFSETQRNKGNFPGRFSGRQFSNSRSEMNVSTLELGDSALYLCASSLQGFNGYTFGSGTRLTVV.

The V call is TRBV29-1, the J call TRBJ2-5; 9 nucleotides match TRBD1. Germline V gene sequence: CDR1 SQVTM, CDR2 ANQGSEA. J lost 5 bases, V lost 6 bases, and 4 bases had no gene match. The CDR3 has 12 amino acids. DNA for the CDR3: TGCAGCGTGGGGACAGGGATGGAGACCCAGTACTTC. Translating it yields CSVGTGMETQYF. The whole variable domain, filled in from reference TRBV29-1 and TRBJ2-5, reads SAVISQKPSRDICQRGTSLTIQCQVDSQVTMMFWYRQQPGQSLTLIATANQGSEATYESGFVIDKFPISRPNLTFSTLTVSNMSPEDSSIYLCSVGTGMETQYFGPGTRLLVL.

This clone was detected a few times. The chain joins TRBV6-5 to TRBJ1-6, with TRBD1 as a possible D gene (6 bases). The CDR3 loop spans 16 amino acids. The V and J ends lost 1 base and 11 bases respectively, with 18 bases between them. Germline assignment: CDR1 MNHEY and CDR2 SVGAGI. The CDR3 sequence is CASSYYRAQDIPPLHF. The CDR3, as DNA: TGTGCCAGCAGTTACTACAGGGCTCAGGATATACCACCCCTCCACTTT.

The chain has TRBV6-5 and TRBJ1-6, with a weak D call TRBD1 (6 bases). The length of the CDR3 is 14 residues. Germline CDR1 reads MNHEY; CDR2 reads SVGAGI. Trimming pared 5 bases from V and 10 bases from J, leaving 15 bases between. In DNA form, the CDR3 reads TGTGCCAGCAGTCCAGGGGTAAAGGGCTCACCCCTCCACTTT. Encoded protein: CASSPGVKGSPLHF.

The V call is TRBV4-2, the J call TRBJ1-1, with 7 bases lining up with TRBD1. CDR3 length equals 16 residues. Germline-derived CDR1 and CDR2 are LGHNA and YNFKEQ. The junction had 12 bases not matched to a gene; V was cut back by 4 bases and J by 4 bases. CDR3 sequence reads: CASSPWRGQGGTEAFF. DNA of the CDR3: TGTGCCAGCAGCCCCTGGAGGGGGCAGGGGGGCACTGAAGCTTTCTTT.

This chain uses TRBV29-1 with TRBJ2-3; TRBD1 is a possible D gene (6 bases). Per the germline V gene, CDR1 is SQVTM and CDR2 is ANQGSEA. Trimming shortened V by 7 bases and J by 2 bases, and 13 bases separated the two germline ends. The CDR3 length is 13 residues. CDR3 coding DNA: TGCAGCGCCTGGGACACCGACACAGATACGCAGTATTTT. This sequence encodes CSAWDTDTDTQYF.

The chain employs TRBV29-1 and TRBJ2-2; the D gene is possibly TRBD1 (6 bases). The germline V and J ends were trimmed by 7 bases and 4 bases, with 13 bases remaining between them. This CDR3 has 13 residues. Germline CDR1 is SQVTM and CDR2 is ANQGSEA. In nucleotides, the CDR3 is TGCAGCGATCGACAGGCCACCACCGGGGAGCTGTTTTTT. As protein: CSDRQATTGELFF.